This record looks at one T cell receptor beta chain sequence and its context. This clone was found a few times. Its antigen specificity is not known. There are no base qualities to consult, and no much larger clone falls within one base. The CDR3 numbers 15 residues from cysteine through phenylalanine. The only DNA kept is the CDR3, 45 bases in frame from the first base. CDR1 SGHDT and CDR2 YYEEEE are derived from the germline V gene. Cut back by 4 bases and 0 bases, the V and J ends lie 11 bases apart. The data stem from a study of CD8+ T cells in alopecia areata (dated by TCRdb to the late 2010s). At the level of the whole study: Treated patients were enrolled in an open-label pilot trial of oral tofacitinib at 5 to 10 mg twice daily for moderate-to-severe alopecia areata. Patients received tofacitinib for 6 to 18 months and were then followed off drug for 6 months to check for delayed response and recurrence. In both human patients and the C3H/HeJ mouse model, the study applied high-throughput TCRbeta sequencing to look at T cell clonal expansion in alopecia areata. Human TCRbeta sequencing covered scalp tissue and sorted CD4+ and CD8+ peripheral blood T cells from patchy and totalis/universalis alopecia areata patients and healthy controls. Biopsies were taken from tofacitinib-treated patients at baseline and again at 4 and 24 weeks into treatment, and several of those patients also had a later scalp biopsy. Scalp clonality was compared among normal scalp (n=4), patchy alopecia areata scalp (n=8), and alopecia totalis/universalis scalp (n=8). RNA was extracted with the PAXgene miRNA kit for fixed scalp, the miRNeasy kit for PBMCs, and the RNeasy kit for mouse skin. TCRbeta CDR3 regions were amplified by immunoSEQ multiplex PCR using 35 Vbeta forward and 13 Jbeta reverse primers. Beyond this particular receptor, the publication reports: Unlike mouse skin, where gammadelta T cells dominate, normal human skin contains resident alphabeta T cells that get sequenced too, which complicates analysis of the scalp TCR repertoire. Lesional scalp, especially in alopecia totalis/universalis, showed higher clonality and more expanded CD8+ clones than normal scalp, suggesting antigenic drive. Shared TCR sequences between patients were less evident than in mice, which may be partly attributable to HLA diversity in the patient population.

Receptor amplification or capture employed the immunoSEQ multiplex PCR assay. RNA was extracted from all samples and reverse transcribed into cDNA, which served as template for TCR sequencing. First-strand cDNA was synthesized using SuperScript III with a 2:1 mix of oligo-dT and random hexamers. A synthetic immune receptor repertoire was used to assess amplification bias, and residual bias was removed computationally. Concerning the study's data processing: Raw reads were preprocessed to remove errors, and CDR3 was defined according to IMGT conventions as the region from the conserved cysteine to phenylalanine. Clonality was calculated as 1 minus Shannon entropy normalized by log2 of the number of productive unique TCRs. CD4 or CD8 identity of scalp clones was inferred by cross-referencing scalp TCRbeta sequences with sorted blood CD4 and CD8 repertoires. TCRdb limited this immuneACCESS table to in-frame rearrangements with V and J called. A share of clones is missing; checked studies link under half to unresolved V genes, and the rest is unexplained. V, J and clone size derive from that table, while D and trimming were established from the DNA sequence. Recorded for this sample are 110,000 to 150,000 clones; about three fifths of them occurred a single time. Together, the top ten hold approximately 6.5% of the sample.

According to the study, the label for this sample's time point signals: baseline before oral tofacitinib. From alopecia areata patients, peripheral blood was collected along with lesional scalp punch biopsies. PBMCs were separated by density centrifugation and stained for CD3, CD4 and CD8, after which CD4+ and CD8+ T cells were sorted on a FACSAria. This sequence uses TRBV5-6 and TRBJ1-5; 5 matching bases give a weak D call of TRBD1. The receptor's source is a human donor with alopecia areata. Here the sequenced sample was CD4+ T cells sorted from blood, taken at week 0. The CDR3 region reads CASSVGEVSNQPQHF. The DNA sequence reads TGTGCCAGCAGCGTGGGGGAGGTTAGCAATCAGCCCCAGCATTTT.